The 15 T cell receptor beta chains listed next were all sequenced from one sample in a study of OX40 agonist ivuxolimab in advanced cancers. Generated by immunoSEQ multiplex PCR, the TCRdb table keeps only in-frame clones and is missing some. This table holds 8,000 or so clones, 90% found once. Sequenced here: CD4+ or CD8+ T cells sorted from blood, sampled in a trial of the OX40 agonist ivuxolimab. The source of these receptors is an adult with an advanced solid tumor such as melanoma, head and neck, liver or kidney cancer.

The chain recombines TRBV10-3 with TRBJ2-3, with TRBD2 identical over 8 bases. The CDR3 is made up of 14 amino acids. Germline CDR1 and CDR2: ENHRY and SYGVKD. Trimming cost V 2 bases and J 11 bases; bases outside gene matches: 9. The CDR3, as DNA: TGTGCCATCAGTGAGCCCAGGTCGGGGGGGAAGCAGTATTTT. Its translation is CAISEPRSGGKQYF.

The V and J genes are TRBV7-9 and TRBJ2-3; 12 nucleotides agree with TRBD2. The CDR3 length is 18 residues. Germline V lookup: CDR1 SEHNR, CDR2 FQNEAQ (reference sequence). After removal of 5 bases from V and 1 base from J, the junction contained 10 bases not matched to a gene. CDR3 sequence reads: CASSVGLAGGPGTDTQYF. CDR3 in DNA: TGTGCCAGCAGCGTAGGCCTAGCGGGAGGGCCTGGCACAGATACGCAGTATTTT.

V is TRBV10-3 and J is TRBJ1-1, with 7 bases matching TRBD1. V was pared by 6 bases and J by 10 bases, with 14 bases of the junction left unmatched. Germline lookup yields CDR1 ENHRY and CDR2 SYGVKD. The length of the CDR3 is 14 residues. In nucleotides, the CDR3 is TGTGCCATCAGGGACTCGACAGGACAGGATGGAGCTTTCTTT. Encoded protein: CAIRDSTGQDGAFF.

The chain carries TRBV29-1 and TRBJ2-2; either TRBD1 or TRBD2 may supply D (5 bases each). Germline CDR1 reads SQVTM; CDR2 reads ANQGSEA. This CDR3 is built from 14 residues. V lost 2 bases and J lost 4, with 11 bases in between. DNA for the CDR3: TGCAGCGTTGAACCCGGGACCTCCACCGGGGAGCTGTTTTTT. Its protein is CSVEPGTSTGELFF.

This chain joins TRBV4-3 and TRBJ2-3, with TRBD2 identical over 12 bases. Germline V CDR1 and CDR2: LGHNA, YSLEER. The CDR3 has 17 residues. V trimming: 0 bases; J trimming: 5 bases; junction bases outside the gene matches: 6. The CDR3 here is CASSQDLTSGSGDTQYF. The CDR3 nucleotides are TGCGCCAGCAGCCAAGATCTGACTAGCGGGAGCGGAGATACGCAGTATTTT.

CDR3 nucleotide sequence: TGTGCCAGCAGTGGGGCAGGGGGCGGCTACACCTTC. Translating gives CASSGAGGGYTF. J is TRBJ1-2 and V is TRBV2; 8 bases agree with TRBD1. The CDR3 runs 12 residues. Germline CDR1 and CDR2: SNHLY and FYNNEI. V dropped 4 bases and J dropped 8; count of bases not matched to a gene: 3. Filled out from reference TRBV2 and TRBJ1-2, the complete variable domain reads EPEVTQTPSHQVTQMGQEVILRCVPISNHLYFYWYRQILGQKVEFLVSFYNNEISEKSEIFDDQFSVERPDGSNFTLKIRSTKLEDSAMYFCASSGAGGGYTFGSGTRLTVV.

The V gene is TRBV6-5, the J gene TRBJ2-2, with D maybe TRBD2 (5 bases). Trimming cost V 6 bases and J 5 bases, with 10 bases left between them. The length of the CDR3 is 13 residues. From germline, CDR1 is MNHEY and CDR2 SVGAGI. CDR3 sequence (DNA): TGTGCCAGCAGCCAACTAGGTACCGGGGAGCTGTTTTTT. This sequence encodes CASSQLGTGELFF.

A single count supports this clone. The gene calls are TRBV7-6 and TRBJ2-2, with TRBD2 matching over 9 bases. CDR1 and CDR2 (germline): SGHVS, FNYEAQ. This CDR3 spans 15 amino acids. V dropped 6 bases and J dropped 4; count of bases not matched to a gene: 6. The CDR3 spells CASRSSGSSTGELFF. As DNA, the CDR3 is TGTGCCAGCAGGAGTAGCGGGAGTAGCACCGGGGAGCTGTTTTTT.

This clone was recorded a few times. This CDR3 reads CASSEGLSYEQYF. CDR3 coding DNA: TGTGCCAGCAGTGAGGGTCTATCCTACGAGCAGTACTTC. The genes are TRBV6-1 and TRBJ2-7, with unresolved D. V dropped 3 bases and J dropped 1 base, with 7 bases sitting between them. The germline CDR1 and CDR2 sequences are MNHNS and SASEGT. The CDR3 has 13 amino acids.

The chain employs TRBV11-3 and TRBJ2-1, with D maybe TRBD2 (6 bases). This CDR3 has 17 amino acids. The V end lost 5 bases, the J end lost 0 bases, and 17 bases lay between the germline ends. From germline, CDR1 is SGHNT and CDR2 YENEEA. This CDR3 is CASSPAGRAASYNEQFF. The CDR3 nucleotides read TGTGCCAGCAGCCCCGCGGGACGGGCTGCCTCCTACAATGAGCAGTTCTTC. The variable domain in full, with the rest retrieved from reference TRBV11-3 and TRBJ2-1, is EAGVVQSPRYKIIEKKQPVAFWCNPISGHNTLYWYLQNLGQGPELLIRYENEEAVDDSQLPKDRFSAERLKGVDSTLKIQPAELGDSAVYLCASSPAGRAASYNEQFFGPGTRLTVL.

V is TRBV7-2 and J is TRBJ2-3; 15 nucleotides match TRBD2. Germline V gene data show CDR1 as SGHTA and CDR2 as FQGNSA. V was clipped by 3 bases and J by 6 bases; unmatched bases: 7. CDR3 length equals 17 residues. The CDR3 DNA sequence: TGTGCCAGCAGCTTTGGACTAGCGGGAGGGTCCGGGGATACGCAGTATTTT. Its translation: CASSFGLAGGSGDTQYF. Complete variable domain (other parts from reference TRBV7-2 and TRBJ2-3): GAGVSQSPSNKVTEKGKDVELRCDPISGHTALYWYRQSLGQGLEFLIYFQGNSAPDKSGLPSDRFSAERTGGSVSTLTIQRTQQEDSAVYLCASSFGLAGGSGDTQYFGPGTRLTVL.

V usage is TRBV2 and J usage is TRBJ1-1; D gene ambiguous. The CDR3 contains 13 residues. The V end was cut by 0 bases, the J end by 6 bases, with 8 bases between. The germline V gene has CDR1 SNHLY and CDR2 FYNNEI. DNA of the CDR3: TGTGCCAGCAGTGAAGCGCGGGAAGCTGAAGCTTTCTTT. It encodes CASSEAREAEAFF.

The V call is TRBV7-2, the J call TRBJ2-5; TRBD2 matches 8 bases. Trimming cost V 3 bases and J 4 bases; bases outside gene matches: 7. Germline V gene sequence: CDR1 SGHTA, CDR2 FQGNSA. This CDR3 is built from 15 residues. The CDR3 coding sequence is TGTGCCAGCAGCTTTAAGAGCGGGGGAGGAGAGACCCAGTACTTC. Protein sequence: CASSFKSGGGETQYF.

V gene TRBV10-3 combines with J gene TRBJ1-1; D is perhaps TRBD1 (5 bases). Germline assignment: CDR1 ENHRY and CDR2 SYGVKD. The CDR3 spans 12 residues. V was cut by 3 bases and J by 10 bases, with 12 bases left in between. CDR3 bases: TGTGCCATCAGTGACCCACCGGGGGGAGCTTTCTTT. Protein product: CAISDPPGGAFF.

The chain uses TRBV29-1 and TRBJ2-7; 8 nucleotides align to TRBD2. There are 12 residues in the CDR3. V dropped 6 bases and J dropped 3; count of bases not matched to a gene: 4. Per germline, CDR1 SQVTM and CDR2 ANQGSEA. The CDR3 DNA follows: TGCAGCGTCGGGGGGGGGAACTACGAGCAGTACTTC. Amino acid sequence: CSVGGGNYEQYF.